This is a list of T cell receptor beta chains from one sample in a study of T cell therapy after organ transplantation. Antigen specificity for these receptors is unknown. The repertoire was sequenced with immunoSEQ multiplex PCR; TCRdb's copy has only in-frame clones and lacks some. This table has about 6,000 clones, about 74% appearing once. The sequencing here drew on CD8+ T cells from blood, taken after autologous CMV-specific T cell therapy. The receptors come from a human patient who had received a solid organ transplant and had CMV disease. Some of the T cells may derive from the graft donor. Each CDR3 is given with its conserved first and last residue. Fields, in order: J gene, D gene, clone size, V gene, CDR3 DNA, CDR3 protein. A D gene is named only where the DNA matches it firmly. Expanded clones get a size class; other rows say once, few or many, or leave the size out.

J: TRBJ2-3; D: TRBD2; size: NA; V: TRBV7-6; DNA: TGTGCCAGCAGCACCATACTAGCGGGTATAGCGGATACGCAGTATTTT; CDR3: CASSTILAGIADTQYF
J: TRBJ2-7; D: NA; size: once; V: TRBV5-6; DNA: TGTGCCAGCAGCTTGGGGGGACCTGGCTCCTACGAGCAGTACTTC; CDR3: CASSLGGPGSYEQYF
J: TRBJ2-1; D: NA; size: NA; V: TRBV11-3; DNA: TGTGCCAGCAGCTCCGACCGCCCTAATGAGCAGTTCTTC; CDR3: CASSSDRPNEQFF
J: TRBJ2-7; D: NA; size: NA; V: TRBV7-2; DNA: TGTGCCAGCAGCTACGGACGGGATGCCTACGAGCAGTACTTC; CDR3: CASSYGRDAYEQYF
J: TRBJ2-5; D: TRBD2; size: NA; V: TRBV19; DNA: TGTGCCAGTAGTATAGATCTAAGGGTCTTAGCCCAGGGAGGGCAAGAGACCCAGTACTTC; CDR3: CASSIDLRVLAQGGQETQYF
J: TRBJ2-1; D: TRBD2; size: NA; V: TRBV7-8; DNA: TGTGCCAGCAGCCTCGGACTAGCGGGGGACTACAATGAGCAGTTCTTC; CDR3: CASSLGLAGDYNEQFF
J: TRBJ1-5; D: NA; size: NA; V: TRBV19; DNA: TGTGCCAGTAGTATAGTGGCAGGAGTTCAGCGGGCCCAGCATTTT; CDR3: CASSIVAGVQRAQHF
J: TRBJ2-5; D: TRBD2; size: NA; V: TRBV9; DNA: TGTGCCAGCAGCGGCAGCGGGAGGGGGCAAGAGACCCAGTACTTC; CDR3: CASSGSGRGQETQYF
J: TRBJ2-5; D: TRBD1; size: once; V: TRBV25-1; DNA: TGTGCCAGCAGAGACAGGGGGGAGACCCAGTACTTC; CDR3: CASRDRGETQYF
J: TRBJ2-7; D: NA; size: NA; V: TRBV4-1; DNA: TGCGCCAGCAGCCAAGATGGGTACGAGCAGTACTTC; CDR3: CASSQDGYEQYF
J: TRBJ2-7; D: NA; size: medium-sized; V: TRBV30; DNA: TGTGCCCACCCCAGGGTTTACGAGCAGTACTTC; CDR3: CAHPRVYEQYF
J: TRBJ2-5; D: NA; size: NA; V: TRBV6-6; DNA: TGTGCCAGTACTCAGATAAAGGAGACCCAGTACTTC; CDR3: CASTQIKETQYF
J: TRBJ2-1; D: NA; size: NA; V: TRBV19; DNA: TGTGCCAGTAGTATGGTAGGTATCAATGAGCAGTTCTTC; CDR3: CASSMVGINEQFF
J: TRBJ2-7; D: TRBD1; size: NA; V: TRBV9; DNA: TGTGCCAGCAGCGACCCGGGACAGGGGGCTTACGAGCAGTACTTC; CDR3: CASSDPGQGAYEQYF
J: TRBJ1-5; D: NA; size: few; V: TRBV6-6; DNA: TGTGCCAGCAGCTCGGCGGCCAATCAGCCCCAGCATTTT; CDR3: CASSSAANQPQHF
J: TRBJ2-3; D: TRBD2; size: large; V: TRBV2; DNA: TGTGCCAGCAGTAGCGGACTAGCGGGGCCGTGGACAGATACGCAGTATTTT; CDR3: CASSSGLAGPWTDTQYF
J: TRBJ1-5; D: NA; size: NA; V: TRBV7-6; DNA: TGTGCCAGCAGCTGGAGCACTAGTCCCCGGGACAGCAATCAGCCCCAGCATTTT; CDR3: CASSWSTSPRDSNQPQHF
J: TRBJ1-1; D: TRBD1; size: NA; V: TRBV7-8; DNA: TGTGCCAGCAGCTTAGGGGACAGCCCTATTACTGAAGCTTTCTTT; CDR3: CASSLGDSPITEAFF
J: TRBJ2-2; D: NA; size: NA; V: TRBV4-2; DNA: TGTGCCAGCAGCCAAAAGGTGGGAGGGAACACCGGGGAGCTGTTTTTT; CDR3: CASSQKVGGNTGELFF
J: TRBJ2-2; D: TRBD2; size: NA; V: TRBV9; DNA: TGTGCCAGCAGCGATCCAGTCACACTAGCGGGAGGAAGCGGGGAGCTGTTTTTT; CDR3: CASSDPVTLAGGSGELFF
J: TRBJ2-7; D: NA; size: NA; V: TRBV28; DNA: TGTGCCAGCAGTCTCCGGCTCCCCGAAAACTCCTACGAGCAGTACTTC; CDR3: CASSLRLPENSYEQYF
J: TRBJ2-3; D: TRBD2; size: NA; V: TRBV7-3; DNA: TGTGCCAGCAGCCCGACTAGCCGCAGGACAGATACGCAGTATTTT; CDR3: CASSPTSRRTDTQYF
J: TRBJ2-3; D: NA; size: NA; V: TRBV7-8; DNA: TGTGCCAGCAGCTTGCCGAGCAGGGGCACAGATACGCAGTATTTT; CDR3: CASSLPSRGTDTQYF
J: TRBJ2-1; D: TRBD2; size: NA; V: TRBV4-2; DNA: TGTGCCAGCAGCTTGGCGTGGGAGGGCCAATACAATGAGCAGTTCTTC; CDR3: CASSLAWEGQYNEQFF
J: TRBJ1-1; D: NA; size: NA; V: TRBV9; DNA: TGTGCCAGCAGCTCCCAAGGGGGGGAGCTGAACACTGAAGCTTTCTTT; CDR3: CASSSQGGELNTEAFF
J: TRBJ2-7; D: NA; size: NA; V: TRBV27; DNA: TGTGCCAGCAGCGGGGACGAGAACGAGCAGTACTTC; CDR3: CASSGDENEQYF
J: TRBJ1-1; D: NA; size: once; V: TRBV4-1; DNA: TGCGCCAGCAGCCAAGTGGGCCAGAACACTGAAGCTTTCTTT; CDR3: CASSQVGQNTEAFF
J: TRBJ1-1; D: NA; size: few; V: TRBV19; DNA: TGTGCCAGTAGTATCCCCTTAGGACAGCCGAACACTGAAGCTTTCTTT; CDR3: CASSIPLGQPNTEAFF
J: TRBJ1-2; D: TRBD1; size: few; V: TRBV7-9; DNA: TGTGCCAGCAGCTGGGCGACAGGGGGAAACTATGGCTACACCTTC; CDR3: CASSWATGGNYGYTF
J: TRBJ2-7; D: NA; size: NA; V: TRBV4-1; DNA: TGCGCCAGCAGCCAAGCGTTGGGTGGCGAGCAGTACTTC; CDR3: CASSQALGGEQYF
J: TRBJ2-7; D: NA; size: NA; V: TRBV9; DNA: TGTGCCAGCAGCGTAGGGAGGGGAGTTACCTACGAGCAGTACTTC; CDR3: CASSVGRGVTYEQYF
J: TRBJ2-7; D: TRBD2; size: NA; V: TRBV7-9; DNA: TGTGCCAGCAGCCCAACAGGGTTTGTAGCGGGGAGCTACGAGCAGTACTTC; CDR3: CASSPTGFVAGSYEQYF
J: TRBJ1-4; D: NA; size: NA; V: TRBV2; DNA: TGTGCCAGCAGCGAAGGACGGTTCAATGAAAAACTGTTTTTT; CDR3: CASSEGRFNEKLFF
J: TRBJ2-1; D: NA; size: NA; V: TRBV28; DNA: TGTGCCAGCAGTACGTCCTCCAAGGGCAATGAGCAGTTCTTC; CDR3: CASSTSSKGNEQFF
J: TRBJ1-1; D: TRBD1; size: NA; V: TRBV11-2; DNA: TGTGCCAGCAGCCGATACGGACAGGGGGACTTGAACACTGAAGCTTTCTTT; CDR3: CASSRYGQGDLNTEAFF
J: TRBJ2-3; D: NA; size: NA; V: TRBV7-7; DNA: TGTGCTAGCAGCTTAGGGGGAAGGGACACAGATACGCAGTATTTT; CDR3: CASSLGGRDTDTQYF
J: TRBJ1-2; D: NA; size: few; V: TRBV19; DNA: TGTGCCAGTACTTGGGGGGAATACTATGGCTACACCTTC; CDR3: CASTWGEYYGYTF
J: TRBJ1-1; D: NA; size: NA; V: TRBV4-3; DNA: TGCGCCAGCAGCCAAGATGGAGTAGGGGACTTGGGAACTGAAGCTTTCTTT; CDR3: CASSQDGVGDLGTEAFF
J: TRBJ2-6; D: NA; size: NA; V: TRBV19; DNA: TGTGCCAGTAGTCCGGGGGACGGTGCCTCTGGGGCCAACGTCCTGACTTTC; CDR3: CASSPGDGASGANVLTF
J: TRBJ1-1; D: NA; size: NA; V: TRBV4-2; DNA: TGTGCCAGCAGCCAAGATCAAGGACAGTACACTGAAGCTTTCTTT; CDR3: CASSQDQGQYTEAFF
J: TRBJ1-1; D: NA; size: NA; V: TRBV7-9; DNA: TGTGCCAGCAGCTTAGCGTATGAGGGGCAGGGAGCTTTCTTT; CDR3: CASSLAYEGQGAFF
J: TRBJ1-3; D: NA; size: NA; V: TRBV19; DNA: TGTGCCAGTAGTATCGGGCGTCACTCTGGAAACACCATATATTTT; CDR3: CASSIGRHSGNTIYF
J: TRBJ2-5; D: TRBD2; size: NA; V: TRBV19; DNA: TGTGCCAGTAGTATGTGGCTAGCGGATGAGACCCAGTACTTC; CDR3: CASSMWLADETQYF
J: TRBJ2-5; D: NA; size: NA; V: TRBV7-2; DNA: TGTGCCAGCAGCCACGTTCTGGGGGAGACCCAGTACTTC; CDR3: CASSHVLGETQYF
J: TRBJ2-7; D: TRBD2; size: NA; V: TRBV4-1; DNA: TGCGCCAGCAGCCAAGATATGGGGGAGGGCCCTCGGGAGCAGTACTTC; CDR3: CASSQDMGEGPREQYF
J: TRBJ2-5; D: NA; size: once; V: TRBV21-1; DNA: TGTGCCAGCAGCAAAGTCGAGGGAGCGGAGACCCAGTACTTC; CDR3: CASSKVEGAETQYF